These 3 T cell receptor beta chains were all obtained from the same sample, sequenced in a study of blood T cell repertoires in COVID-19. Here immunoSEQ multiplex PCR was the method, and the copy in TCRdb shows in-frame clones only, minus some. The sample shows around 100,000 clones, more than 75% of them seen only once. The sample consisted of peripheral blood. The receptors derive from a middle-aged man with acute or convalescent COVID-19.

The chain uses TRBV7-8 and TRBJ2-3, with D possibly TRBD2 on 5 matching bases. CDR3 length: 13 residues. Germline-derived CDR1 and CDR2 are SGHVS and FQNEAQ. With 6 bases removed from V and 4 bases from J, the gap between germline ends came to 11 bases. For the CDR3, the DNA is TGTGCCAGCAGTAGAGGGAGAGCAGATACGCAGTATTTT. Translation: CASSRGRADTQYF.

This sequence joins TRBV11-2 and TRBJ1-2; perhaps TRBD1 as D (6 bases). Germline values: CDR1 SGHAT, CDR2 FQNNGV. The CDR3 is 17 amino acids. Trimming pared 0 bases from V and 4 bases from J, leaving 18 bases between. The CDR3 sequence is CASSLEGRGRVSYGYTF. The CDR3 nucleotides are TGTGCCAGCAGCTTAGAGGGCAGGGGCAGGGTGAGCTATGGCTACACCTTC.

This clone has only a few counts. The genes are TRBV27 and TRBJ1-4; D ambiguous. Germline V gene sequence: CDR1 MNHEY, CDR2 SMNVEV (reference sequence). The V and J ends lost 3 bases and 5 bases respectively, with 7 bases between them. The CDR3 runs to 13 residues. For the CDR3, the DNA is TGTGCCAGCAGTTTTGAGGGAAATGAAAAACTGTTTTTT. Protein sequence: CASSFEGNEKLFF.